This T cell receptor (beta chain) was profiled in a study of tissue T cells after allogeneic stem cell transplantation. The CDR3 sequence is 15 residues long. Per germline, CDR1 LGHDT and CDR2 YNNKEL (reference sequence). V was shortened by 0 bases and J by 3 bases, with 8 bases between the two germline ends. Sequenced by immunoSEQ multiplex PCR; TCRdb stores in-frame clones only, minus some. This sample carries 20,000 to 30,000 clones, roughly nine tenths of them seen once, and the ten largest clones take about 2%. This receptor was taken from a male donor aged 60 or over who later had graft-versus-host disease after an allogeneic stem cell transplant. V and J are TRBV3-1 (or the pseudogene TRBV3-2) and TRBJ1-4; D call uncertain. Sequencing was performed on blood, taken before transplantation. The CDR3 is CASSQDSAANEKLFF. The CDR3 coding sequence is TGTGCCAGCAGCCAAGATTCTGCCGCTAATGAAAAACTGTTTTTT.